This T cell receptor (beta chain) came from a study of Graves' ophthalmopathy and Graves' hyperthyroidism. About the research overall: Untreated patients at initial diagnosis provided peripheral blood.

Per germline, CDR1 WSHSY and CDR2 SAAADI. This CDR3 contains 14 residues. V was shortened by 3 bases and J by 3 bases, with 12 bases between the two germline ends. RNA transcripts were the source from which TCR beta CDR3 regions were amplified. The authors performed first-round RT-PCR with HTBI primers and then a second-round multiplex PCR. TCRdb ran MiXCR on the multiplex PCR reads and lists one entry per CDR3 protein. The repertoire includes 360,000 or so distinct CDR3 sequences, approximately 20% of them detected once, and around 1.5% sits in the top ten. This clonotype has a count of ten or more. V usage is TRBV10-2 and J usage is TRBJ2-7; D possibly corresponds to TRBD2 (6 bases). Sequenced sample: peripheral blood. The sequence was collected from a woman younger than 30 with Graves' ophthalmopathy. The CDR3 bases are TGCGCCAGCAGTGACGGGGGATTCCGCTACGAGCAGTACTTC. Its protein is CASSDGGFRYEQYF.